Listed below are T cell receptor beta chains from one sample, sequenced in a study of type 1 regulatory T cells. Each CDR3 protein gets one entry after TCRdb re-called the reads with MiXCR. The profile shows approximately 90,000 distinct CDR3 sequences, roughly 28% of them singletons. Sequencing was done on a sample of CD4+ T cells, either the whole sample or a sorted fraction (not recorded which). Receptors were obtained from a human donor in good health. Each CDR3 is given with its conserved first and last residue. Each record gives: D gene, clone size, V gene, J gene, CDR3 protein, CDR3 DNA. The D gene is left open where the match is weak. Size is stated for part of the rows, as once, few or many counts, or as a class when the clone is expanded.

TRBD2	few	TRBV18	TRBJ2-1	CASSPTSGGTYNEQFF	TGTGCCAGCTCTCCAACTAGCGGAGGGACCTACAATGAGCAGTTCTTC
TRBD2	few	TRBV29-1	TRBJ2-5	CSVQILAGGPETQYF	TGCAGCGTTCAGATACTAGCGGGAGGGCCGGAGACCCAGTACTTC
-	few	TRBV27	TRBJ2-7	CASSFQGMGEQYF	TGTGCCAGCAGTTTCCAGGGGATGGGCGAGCAGTACTTC
-	-	TRBV6-2/TRBV6-3	TRBJ2-7	CASSPRTWAVSYEQYF	TGTGCCAGCAGCCCGAGGACTTGGGCGGTCTCCTACGAGCAGTACTTC
-	-	TRBV6-6	TRBJ1-2	CASSATGTRGGYTF	TGTGCCAGCAGTGCAACCGGGACAAGAGGTGGCTACACCTTC
TRBD2	-	TRBV28	TRBJ2-7	CANSLGKTSGFYEQYF	TGTGCCAACAGTTTAGGGAAGACTAGCGGATTCTACGAGCAGTACTTC
-	few	TRBV6-2/TRBV6-3	TRBJ2-3	CASLPSTGDTQYF	TGTGCCAGCCTACCTTCGACGGGAGATACGCAGTATTTT
TRBD2	few	TRBV3-1	TRBJ2-4	CASSQERGAMNIQYF	TGTGCCAGCAGCCAAGAGCGGGGGGCTATGAACATTCAGTACTTC
TRBD2	few	TRBV20-1	TRBJ2-7	CSARLAGVYEQYF	TGCAGTGCCCGACTAGCGGGAGTCTACGAGCAGTACTTC
-	-	TRBV6-6	TRBJ2-1	CASSYSPRPAFGNEQFF	TGTGCCAGCAGTTACTCGCCCAGACCGGCCTTCGGGAATGAGCAGTTCTTC
TRBD1	few	TRBV5-1	TRBJ2-7	CASSSTGVPYEQYF	TGCGCCAGCAGCTCGACAGGGGTGCCCTACGAGCAGTACTTC
TRBD2	few	TRBV20-1	TRBJ2-1	CSARDRTSGRINEQFF	TGCAGTGCTAGAGATCGGACTAGCGGGAGAATTAATGAGCAGTTCTTC
-	-	TRBV7-2	TRBJ2-4	CASSLVLEAKNIQYF	TGTGCCAGCAGTTTAGTGCTGGAGGCCAAAAACATTCAGTACTTC
-	few	TRBV19	TRBJ2-5	CASSMGTQETQYF	TGTGCCAGTAGTATGGGGACTCAAGAGACCCAGTACTTC
TRBD1	few	TRBV6-1	TRBJ2-7	CASSGAGPGQGDEQYF	TGTGCCAGCAGTGGAGCTGGACCGGGACAGGGAGACGAGCAGTACTTC
TRBD2	-	TRBV5-1	TRBJ2-7	CASSTTGTSPYEQYF	TGCGCCAGCAGCACAACCGGGACTAGTCCCTACGAGCAGTACTTC
TRBD1	-	TRBV20-1	TRBJ2-5	CSAWVGGAETQYF	TGCAGTGCCTGGGTAGGGGGCGCAGAGACCCAGTACTTC
-	many	TRBV6-2/TRBV6-3	TRBJ2-5	CASTPAVGETQYF	TGTGCCAGCACTCCAGCAGTTGGAGAGACCCAGTACTTC
TRBD2	-	TRBV20-1	TRBJ2-3	CSAREGTSEDTQYF	TGCAGTGCTAGAGAAGGGACTAGCGAGGATACGCAGTATTTT
-	-	TRBV7-6	TRBJ2-1	CASSLAPPNEQFF	TGTGCCAGCAGCTTAGCCCCCCCAAATGAGCAGTTCTTC
-	-	TRBV5-1	TRBJ2-5	CASARDGKETQYF	TGCGCCAGCGCCCGGGACGGTAAAGAGACCCAGTACTTC
-	-	TRBV15	TRBJ1-2	CATTSGYGYTF	TGTGCCACCACCTCCGGCTATGGCTACACCTTC
-	-	TRBV5-1	TRBJ1-3	CANSPGTGGNTIYF	TGCGCCAACAGCCCAGGGACCGGAGGAAACACCATATATTTT
-	once	TRBV7-2	TRBJ2-7	CASSQEPGRVYEQYF	TGTGCCAGCAGCCAAGAGCCTGGCAGGGTGTACGAGCAGTACTTC
TRBD1	-	TRBV6-6	TRBJ1-2	CASSIQGADYGYTF	TGTGCCAGCAGCATACAGGGGGCTGACTATGGCTACACCTTC
TRBD1	-	TRBV27	TRBJ2-5	CASSQEQGTGTETQHF	TGTGCCAGCAGTCAGGAACAGGGTACAGGGACAGAGACCCAGCACTTC
TRBD1	-	TRBV7-2	TRBJ1-4	CASSLGTGLEKLFF	TGTGCCAGCAGCTTAGGGACAGGGTTGGAAAAACTGTTTTTT
TRBD2	-	TRBV6-1	TRBJ2-3	CASVKLAGVEDTQYF	TGTGCCAGCGTGAAACTAGCGGGAGTCGAAGATACGCAGTATTTT
-	-	TRBV20-1	TRBJ2-3	CSAREPEIGTDTQYF	TGCAGTGCTAGAGAACCGGAGATAGGGACAGATACGCAGTATTTT
-	many	TRBV12-3/TRBV12-4	TRBJ2-7	CASRNSREQYF	TGTGCCAGCAGGAACTCACGGGAGCAGTACTTC
TRBD2	few	TRBV7-2	TRBJ2-1	CASSFPTLAGGNSEQFF	TGTGCCAGCAGCTTCCCGACGTTAGCGGGAGGAAATAGTGAGCAGTTCTTC
-	-	TRBV5-6	TRBJ2-2	CASSFREGERFTGELFF	TGTGCCAGCAGCTTCAGGGAAGGGGAACGTTTCACCGGGGAGCTGTTTTTT
-	-	TRBV18	TRBJ2-3	CASSPPSGMTDTQYF	TGTGCCAGCTCACCACCTTCAGGGATGACAGATACGCAGTATTTT
TRBD2	-	TRBV7-9	TRBJ2-3	CASSSRLADRPDTQYF	TGTGCCAGCAGCTCCCGACTAGCGGATCGCCCAGATACGCAGTATTTT
-	few	TRBV10-3	TRBJ1-1	CATGLGLGTEAFF	TGTGCCACCGGCCTGGGCCTCGGCACTGAAGCTTTCTTT
-	-	TRBV6-5	TRBJ2-6	CASRGGANVLTF	TGTGCCAGCCGCGGTGGGGCCAACGTCCTGACTTTC